This is a list of T cell receptor beta chains from one sample in a study of glioma-infiltrating T cells after dendritic cell vaccination. The protocol was immunoSEQ multiplex PCR, while the TCRdb copy is restricted to in-frame clones and leaves out a portion. The profile shows 75,000 to 85,000 clones, more than 75% of them singletons. The input for sequencing was blood, taken after dendritic cell vaccination. The receptors derive from a human donor with glioblastoma. CDR3s include the opening cysteine and the closing phenylalanine or tryptophan. D genes are given only for firm matches. Some rows mark clone size as missing; the rest say once, few, many or name a class of expanded clone.

TGTGCCAGCAGCTCCCGGACAGGGACAGAGGAGCAGTACTTC CASSSRTGTEEQYF TRBJ2-7 TRBD1 NA TRBV7-2
TGCGCCAGCAGCTTGAGCGAGACCCAGTACTTC CASSLSETQYF TRBJ2-5 NA NA TRBV5-1
TGTGCCAGCAGCTACGTGACAAACTCCTACGAGCAGTACTTC CASSYVTNSYEQYF TRBJ2-7 NA NA TRBV5-6
TGTGCCAGCCCTGGGGGATTAGCGGACACCATATATTTT CASPGGLADTIYF TRBJ1-3 NA NA TRBV19
TGTGCCAGCCAACGACTAGCGGGGGGGGAGACCCAGTACTTC CASQRLAGGETQYF TRBJ2-5 TRBD2 NA TRBV27
TGCAGCGCCCGGACAGGGGCGAACTATGGCTACACCTTC CSARTGANYGYTF TRBJ1-2 TRBD1 NA TRBV29-1
TGTGCCATCAGTTGGACAGGGGCCACTGGAAACACCATATATTTT CAISWTGATGNTIYF TRBJ1-3 TRBD1 few TRBV10-3
TGTGCCAGTTCGGACAGGGGGGCCAATGAGCAGTTCTTC CASSDRGANEQFF TRBJ2-1 TRBD1 NA TRBV19
TGCGCCAGCAGTGAAAGGGGGCGGAGCCCCTACGAGCAGTACTTC CASSERGRSPYEQYF TRBJ2-7 TRBD1 NA TRBV10-2
TGTGCCAGCAGCAAGGGACTAGCGGGGGGGCAGCTCCAAGAGACCCAGTACTTC CASSKGLAGGQLQETQYF TRBJ2-5 TRBD2 once TRBV7-2
TGTGCCAGCAGCCCTAGTCGGTCTCCAATCTCCTACAATGAGCAGTTCTTC CASSPSRSPISYNEQFF TRBJ2-1 NA once TRBV11-1
TGTGCCAGTAGTCTGAGAGGTACGAATACGCAGTATTTT CASSLRGTNTQYF TRBJ2-3 NA NA TRBV19
TGTGCCACCAGCAGAGTGTACGGCGGAAGGACTTTAAATGAGCAGTTCTTC CATSRVYGGRTLNEQFF TRBJ2-1 NA NA TRBV15
TGTGCCAGCAGTCTAACAGGGGGCACAGATACGCAGTATTTT CASSLTGGTDTQYF TRBJ2-3 TRBD1 few TRBV28
TGTGCCAGCAGTTTTCCCGACAGGGGCGAGCAGTACTTC CASSFPDRGEQYF TRBJ2-7 TRBD1 NA TRBV6-5
TGTGCCAGCACCCCGGGACAGGGGCGAGCTTTCTTT CASTPGQGRAFF TRBJ1-1 TRBD1 NA TRBV6-1
TGTGCCTGGGGGCCTGTCGGGGGCGTAGCGGGAGGACCCTACGAGCAGTACTTC CAWGPVGGVAGGPYEQYF TRBJ2-7 TRBD2 NA TRBV30
TGTGCCAGCAGCCTAGTTATGGGGGCGGTGAACTATGGCTACACCTTC CASSLVMGAVNYGYTF TRBJ1-2 NA once TRBV27
TGTGCCAGCAGCGTAGCTTTGGAGTTTCACTACGAGCAGTACTTC CASSVALEFHYEQYF TRBJ2-7 NA NA TRBV9
TGTGCCAGCAGTTTAAACGGGAAGGGTGAGGGGGCCAACGTCCTGACTTTC CASSLNGKGEGANVLTF TRBJ2-6 NA NA TRBV27
TGTGCCATCTCGGCGGCTAGCGGGACCTTCACAGATACGCAGTATTTT CAISAASGTFTDTQYF TRBJ2-3 TRBD2 NA TRBV6-4
TGCGCCAGCAGCTTGGCGGGGTCTCGAGGAGATACGCAGTATTTT CASSLAGSRGDTQYF TRBJ2-3 NA few TRBV5-1
TGCGCCAGCAGCTTGCAGGGGCCTGACACTGAAGCTTTCTTT CASSLQGPDTEAFF TRBJ1-1 NA NA TRBV5-1
TGTGCCAGCAGTTACTCTCCGGACGGGAACTACGAGCAGTACTTC CASSYSPDGNYEQYF TRBJ2-7 NA NA TRBV6-5
TGTGCTAGTGGTTTGTCCGAGGGGGCGGCGGATACGCAGTATTTT CASGLSEGAADTQYF TRBJ2-3 TRBD1 once TRBV12-5
TGTGCCAGCAGTCTGGGACAGAAGAGCTACGAGCAGTACTTC CASSLGQKSYEQYF TRBJ2-7 TRBD1 NA TRBV6-1
TGTGCCAGTAGTATCCAGGGGTCTCTCCAGCCCCAGCATTTT CASSIQGSLQPQHF TRBJ1-5 NA NA TRBV19
TGTGCCAGCAGCCAAGATCCAACTAGCGGGATTCACCCCTACAATGAGCAGTTCTTC CASSQDPTSGIHPYNEQFF TRBJ2-1 TRBD2 few TRBV14
TGCAGCGTTCAGGACGAGCGGGAGACTGAAGCTTTCTTT CSVQDERETEAFF TRBJ1-1 NA NA TRBV29-1
TGTGCCAGCAAAACAGGAAACACCATATATTTT CASKTGNTIYF TRBJ1-3 NA NA TRBV25-1